This section outlines one T cell receptor (beta chain) sequence together with its context. Its specificity is unknown. The data originate from a study of cytomegalovirus exposure and HLA in healthy donors. Study conclusions and caveats: Data from an earlier analysis indicated that most TCR beta V segments were productive either about 87% or about 30% of the time. When analyzed later, a missense DCLRE1C variant was found to be linked to TCR beta V- and J-gene trimming.

60 Vbeta and 13 Jbeta primers were used in PCR. The data were produced by immunoSEQ multiplex PCR, yet TCRdb's version contains in-frame clones alone and is incomplete. This sample has 150,000 to 200,000 clones, with 82% found just once. Trimming took 2 bases from V and 3 from J; bases not matched to a gene: 3. Germline CDR1 SGDLS, CDR2 YYNGEE. CDR3 length equals 14 residues. The receptor comes from a man in his forties or fifties in good health and CMV-seronegative. V is TRBV9 and J is TRBJ2-7, with TRBD1 matching over 9 bases. What was sequenced was PBMCs. The CDR3 sequence is CASSVRDRDYEQYF. The CDR3 bases are TGTGCCAGCAGCGTCCGGGACAGGGACTACGAGCAGTACTTC. Full variable domain (remainder filled in from reference TRBV9 and TRBJ2-7): DSGVTQTPKHLITATGQRVTLRCSPRSGDLSVYWYQQSLDQGLQFLIQYYNGEERAKGNILERFSAQQFPDLHSELNLSSLELGDSALYFCASSVRDRDYEQYFGPGTRLTVT.